This T cell receptor beta chain comes out of a study of Ad26.COV2.S vaccination and SARS-CoV-2 variants. The method was immunoSEQ multiplex PCR; TCRdb's version includes in-frame clones alone and lacks a portion of them. There are 380,000 or so clones in the sample; under 90% occur only once, and nearly 7.5% lies in the top ten. The treatment denotes: about 20 received Ad26.COV2.S at low or high dose, single or two shots; about 5 received placebo; per-sample allocation not given. On day 63 after the first injection, vaccine and placebo recipients gave samples. Trimming took 4 bases from V and 5 from J, leaving 14 bases between them. Germline-derived CDR1 and CDR2 are SGHAT and FQNNGV. CDR3 length: 14 residues.

The rearrangement joins TRBV11-2 to TRBJ2-5, with D unclear. This clonotype was sampled from a person between 18 and 60 years old who received the Ad26.COV2.S COVID-19 vaccine or a placebo. The material was peripheral blood, obtained in a trial of Ad26.COV2.S vaccine versus placebo. The CDR3 DNA reads as TGTGCCAGCAGCTCGCTCGTGGTTGCGGAGACCCAGTACTTC. The encoded protein is CASSSLVVAETQYF. The variable domain in full, with the rest retrieved from reference TRBV11-2 and TRBJ2-5, is EAGVAQSPRYKIIEKRQSVAFWCNPISGHATLYWYQQILGQGPKLLIQFQNNGVVDDSQLPKDRFSAERLKGVDSTLKIQPAKLEDSAVYLCASSSLVVAETQYFGPGTRLLVL.